The 22 T cell receptor beta chains in this list originate from one sample, sequenced in a study of PD-L1 blockade in urothelial cancer. Data came from immunoSEQ multiplex PCR; TCRdb stores just in-frame clones and leaves some out. The repertoire has around 40,000 clones, roughly 91% of them found once; the top ten carry about 1.9%. Sequences were derived from PBMCs, sampled around atezolizumab (anti-PD-L1) treatment. Every receptor here comes from a man aged 55-75 years with urothelial cancer.

CDR3 sequence: CASKAGGAGNTEAFF. CDR3 nucleotides: TGTGCCAGCAAGGCGGGGGGCGCCGGGAACACTGAAGCTTTCTTT. The chain carries TRBV28 and TRBJ1-1, with D possibly being TRBD1 (6 bases). The CDR3 runs 15 residues. Germline-derived CDR1 and CDR2 are MDHEN and SYDVKM. V dropped 7 bases and J dropped 1 base, with 16 bases sitting between them.

The V gene is TRBV6-1, the J gene TRBJ1-1; tentative D call: TRBD1 (5 bases). The V gene's germline CDR1 is MNHNS and CDR2 SASEGT. The CDR3 has 15 amino acids. Trimming pared 0 bases from V and 5 bases from J, leaving 13 bases between. The CDR3 loop is CASSEALPGGTEAFF. The CDR3, as DNA: TGTGCCAGCAGTGAAGCCTTGCCCGGGGGGACTGAAGCTTTCTTT.

This clone was seen a single time. The DNA of the CDR3 is TGTGCCAGCAGTTACGGTTTAGCGACTAATGAAAAACTGTTTTTT. Protein product: CASSYGLATNEKLFF. The chain has TRBV6-5 and TRBJ1-4; no definite D call. Germline CDR1 MNHEY, CDR2 SVGAGI. Trimming stripped 2 bases from V and 2 bases from J, with 9 bases between. This CDR3 is built from 15 residues.

The chain combines TRBV7-2 with TRBJ1-1; perhaps TRBD1 as D (5 bases). The CDR3 sequence is 15 residues long. The V and J ends lost 1 base and 5 bases respectively, with 14 bases between them. Germline V gives CDR1 SGHTA, CDR2 FQGNSA. The CDR3 is CASSLDPPGRTEAFF. CDR3 bases: TGTGCCAGCAGCTTAGACCCGCCAGGGAGGACTGAAGCTTTCTTT.

This clone was seen only once. The chain joins TRBV2 to TRBJ1-6; TRBD1 might be the D (5 bases). Germline CDR1 reads SNHLY; CDR2 reads FYNNEI. Deletions cut 6 bases from V and 10 bases from J, with 10 bases between. The CDR3 is made up of 12 amino acids. The CDR3 region has the DNA TGTGCCAGCAGCAGGGTTGTCTCACCCCTCCACTTT. As protein: CASSRVVSPLHF.

J is TRBJ2-1 and V is TRBV15; 8 bases fit TRBD2. CDR1 and CDR2 (germline): LNHNV, YYDKDF (reference sequence). This CDR3 is 15 amino acids long. Trimming at V came to 0 bases and at J to 4 bases, leaving 2 bases not matched to a gene. As DNA, the CDR3 is TGTGCCACCAGCAGAGAAGGGACTAGTTACAATGAGCAGTTCTTC. It yields the protein CATSREGTSYNEQFF.

The rearrangement links TRBV4-2 to TRBJ2-5; TRBD2 matches 13 bases. Per the germline V gene, CDR1 is LGHNA and CDR2 is YNFKEQ. This CDR3 is 16 amino acids long. The trim removed 0 bases at V and 3 bases at J, leaving 1 base unmatched. The CDR3 region is CASSQELAGGEETQYF. Here the CDR3 DNA reads TGTGCCAGCAGCCAAGAACTAGCGGGGGGGGAAGAGACCCAGTACTTC.

The rearrangement uses TRBV5-4 and TRBJ2-7, with 9 positions matching TRBD2. This CDR3 has 16 amino acids. V shed 4 bases and J 3 bases; nucleotides not matched to a gene: 11. CDR1 and CDR2 from the germline V gene are SGHNT and YYREEE (reference sequence). The CDR3 loop is CASSEIGAGGGYEQYF. DNA of the CDR3: TGTGCCAGCAGCGAGATAGGGGCGGGGGGGGGCTACGAGCAGTACTTC.

In this sample, this clone turned up once. The chain uses TRBV9 and TRBJ2-3; 12 nucleotides line up with TRBD2. The CDR3 loop spans 15 amino acids. The junction had 5 bases not matched to a gene; V was cut back by 4 bases and J by 5 bases. Per germline, CDR1 SGDLS and CDR2 YYNGEE. The CDR3 DNA reads TGTGCCAGCAGCACCCTAGCGGGGGGGGGAGATACGCAGTATTTT. This codes for CASSTLAGGGDTQYF. Complete variable domain (other parts from reference TRBV9 and TRBJ2-3): DSGVTQTPKHLITATGQRVTLRCSPRSGDLSVYWYQQSLDQGLQFLIQYYNGEERAKGNILERFSAQQFPDLHSELNLSSLELGDSALYFCASSTLAGGGDTQYFGPGTRLTVL.

V is TRBV19 and J is TRBJ2-3; 10 nucleotides match TRBD1. Germline assignment: CDR1 LNHDA and CDR2 SQIVND (reference sequence). The trim removed 4 bases at V and 3 bases at J, leaving 1 base unmatched. The CDR3 spans 14 residues. CDR3 nucleotides: TGTGCCAGTAGTAGGGGACAGGGGACAGATACGCAGTATTTT. Translating it yields CASSRGQGTDTQYF.

This sequence joins TRBV11-3 and TRBJ2-1, with 9 bases matching TRBD2. The CDR3 covers 13 residues. Losses at the gene ends were 5 bases for V and 7 bases for J; bases not matched to a gene: 3. In germline, CDR1 is SGHNT, CDR2 YENEEA. The CDR3 DNA sequence: TGTGCCAGCAGCCTTAGCGGGAGTAATGAGCAGTTCTTC. Residues: CASSLSGSNEQFF.

The rearrangement links TRBV6-4 to TRBJ1-5; weak D call: TRBD1 (6 bases). The CDR3 is 15 amino acids. The ends were cut back, 4 bases at V and 7 bases at J, with 17 bases in the middle. Per the germline V gene, CDR1 is MRHNA and CDR2 is SNTAGT. The CDR3 sequence: CASSAWGGAGQPQHF. In DNA, the CDR3 is TGTGCCAGCAGTGCCTGGGGGGGGGCGGGCCAGCCCCAGCATTTT.

This clone was seen only once. The chain is built from TRBV2 and TRBJ2-7; 11 nucleotides match TRBD2. The V gene's germline CDR1 is SNHLY and CDR2 FYNNEI. The trim removed 5 bases at V and 4 bases at J, leaving 4 bases unmatched. The CDR3 is 14 residues long. This CDR3 is CASSPLAGVYEQYF. The CDR3 DNA follows: TGTGCCAGCAGTCCACTAGCGGGAGTATACGAGCAGTACTTC.

The rearrangement joins TRBV29-1 to TRBJ1-1; TRBD1 matches 10 bases. The CDR3 spans 14 residues. Germline loops: CDR1 SQVTM, CDR2 ANQGSEA. V lost 5 bases and J lost 4; bases outside the gene matches: 7. Written as DNA, the CDR3 is TGCAGCGTTATCAGACAGGGGGCATCCACTGAAGCTTTCTTT. This codes for CSVIRQGASTEAFF.

The chain has TRBV7-6 and TRBJ2-7; TRBD1 matches 10 bases. The germline CDR1 and CDR2 sequences are SGHVS and FNYEAQ. The CDR3 has 15 amino acids. With 5 bases clipped from V and 2 bases from J, the junction kept 6 bases outside the gene matches. The CDR3 DNA reads as TGTGCCAGCAGCCGCGACAGGGGGCGGGCCTACGAGCAGTACTTC. This translates into CASSRDRGRAYEQYF.

The chain recombines TRBV15 with TRBJ2-3; TRBD2 agrees at 9 bases. The CDR3 sequence is 17 residues long. From germline, CDR1 is LNHNV and CDR2 YYDKDF (reference sequence). The junction had 7 bases not matched to a gene; V was cut back by 0 bases and J by 3 bases. CDR3 bases: TGTGCCACCAGCAGAGATTGGAGGCGGGGGGGAACAGATACGCAGTATTTT. It is translated as CATSRDWRRGGTDTQYF.

V gene TRBV13 combines with J gene TRBJ1-6; D gene unclear. Germline CDR1 reads PRHDT; CDR2 reads FYEKMQ (reference sequence). Trimming removed 4 bases at V and 13 bases at J, with 17 bases between. This CDR3 is built from 14 residues. CDR3 in amino acids: CASSSSRGARPLHF. The CDR3 DNA sequence: TGTGCCAGCAGCTCCTCCCGGGGAGCCCGGCCCCTCCACTTT.

This chain uses TRBV6-5 with TRBJ2-3; D unclear. In germline, CDR1 is MNHEY, CDR2 SVGAGI. The CDR3 spans 14 residues. Trimming took off 6 bases at V and 0 bases at J, with 10 bases between the two ends. CDR3 in DNA: TGTGCCAGCAGGCCGACTTTCAGCACAGATACGCAGTATTTT. This encodes CASRPTFSTDTQYF.

The chain employs TRBV6-1 and TRBJ1-1, with D possibly TRBD1 on 6 matching bases. Germline lookup yields CDR1 MNHNS and CDR2 SASEGT. The CDR3 consists of 14 residues. V was shortened by 2 bases and J by 1 base, with 8 bases between the two germline ends. DNA for the CDR3: TGTGCCAGCAGTGAAAGACAGGCGAACACTGAAGCTTTCTTT. Protein sequence: CASSERQANTEAFF.

This chain uses TRBV7-8 with TRBJ1-5, with TRBD1 as a possible D gene (5 bases). From germline, CDR1 is SGHVS and CDR2 FQNEAQ. This CDR3 contains 15 residues. Trimming took 5 bases from V and 7 from J, leaving 18 bases between them. The CDR3: CASSTRAGVNQPQHF. CDR3 in DNA: TGTGCCAGCAGCACCCGAGCGGGGGTAAACCAGCCCCAGCATTTT. Looking up the rest from reference TRBV7-8 and TRBJ1-5 gives the full variable domain: GAGVSQSPRYKVAKRGQDVALRCDPISGHVSLFWYQQALGQGPEFLTYFQNEAQLDKSGLPSDRFFAERPEGSVSTLKIQRTQQEDSAVYLCASSTRAGVNQPQHFGDGTRLSIL.

This chain uses TRBV28 with TRBJ1-2; 9 nucleotides match TRBD1. The CDR3 has 16 amino acids. Germline V gene lookup returns CDR1 MDHEN and CDR2 SYDVKM. The ends lost 5 bases at V and 1 base at J; junction bases unmatched: 8. In DNA form, the CDR3 reads TGTGCCAGCAGTCAGGCCGGGACAGGGCTTAACTATGGCTACACCTTC. Translating gives CASSQAGTGLNYGYTF.

The chain is built from TRBV6-5 and TRBJ1-2; no clear D gene. The CDR3 is 13 amino acids. Germline CDR1 reads MNHEY; CDR2 reads SVGAGI. The ends were cut back, 2 bases at V and 5 bases at J, with 9 bases in the middle. As DNA, the CDR3 is TGTGCCAGCAGTTACGGGCAGGCGTATGGCTACACCTTC. This translates into CASSYGQAYGYTF.